The rows below give T cell receptor beta chains drawn from one sample of a study of blood T cell repertoires in COVID-19. Sequencing used immunoSEQ multiplex PCR; TCRdb keeps in-frame clones, though not all of them. Here the sample spans under 250,000 clones, 85% to 90% being singletons. Sequencing was done on a sample of peripheral blood. The origin of the receptors is a man between 50 and 59 years old with COVID-19, enrolled during active disease. Both conserved end residues are part of each CDR3. Fields, in order: clone size, J gene, D gene, V gene, CDR3 protein, CDR3 DNA. The D gene is left open where the match is weak. The size entry is marked missing in some rows and otherwise reads once, few, many or a size class.

>many|TRBJ1-5|.|TRBV24-1
CATIGGGPNNQPQHF
TGTGCCACCATTGGGGGGGGGCCGAACAATCAGCCCCAGCATTTT
>.|TRBJ2-2|.|TRBV5-4
CASSLYTGELFF
TGTGCCAGCAGCTTGTATACCGGGGAGCTGTTTTTT
>.|TRBJ2-5|TRBD2|TRBV7-8
CASSLAPIGLGWKETQYF
TGTGCCAGCAGCTTAGCCCCAATTGGACTAGGTTGGAAAGAGACCCAGTACTTC
>.|TRBJ1-3|TRBD1|TRBV7-2
CASRDRASTSSGNTIYF
TGTGCCAGCAGGGACAGGGCCTCAACGAGCTCTGGAAACACCATATATTTT
>once|TRBJ2-1|.|TRBV14
CASSQVRGNEQFF
TGTGCCAGCAGCCAAGTAAGGGGGAATGAGCAGTTCTTC
>.|TRBJ2-3|.|TRBV6-5
CATTPRAGATDTQYF
TGTGCCACCACCCCCCGGGCAGGGGCCACAGATACGCAGTATTTT
>.|TRBJ1-1|.|TRBV12-3/TRBV12-4
CASSGRLRGEAFF
TGTGCCAGCAGTGGCCGTTTAAGGGGTGAAGCTTTCTTT
>once|TRBJ2-2|.|TRBV3-1/TRBV3-2
CASRRGANTGELFF
TGTGCCAGCAGACGGGGAGCGAACACCGGGGAGCTGTTTTTT
>.|TRBJ1-1|TRBD1|TRBV9
CASSVVTGQGNTEAFF
TGTGCCAGCAGCGTAGTCACCGGACAGGGGAACACTGAAGCTTTCTTT
>few|TRBJ1-2|TRBD1|TRBV4-1
CASSRTDRDYGYTF
TGCGCCAGCAGCCGTACCGACAGGGACTATGGCTACACCTTC
>.|TRBJ2-1|TRBD2|TRBV5-8
CASSAGTSGRASEQFF
TGTGCCAGCAGCGCCGGGACTAGCGGGAGGGCCAGTGAGCAGTTCTTC
>.|TRBJ1-5|.|TRBV7-2
CASSLGRGSNQPQHF
TGTGCCAGCAGCTTAGGCCGGGGTAGCAATCAGCCCCAGCATTTT
>.|TRBJ1-4|.|TRBV4-3
CASSQKGVGANEKLFF
TGCGCCAGCAGTCAAAAAGGCGTAGGGGCTAATGAAAAACTGTTTTTT
>.|TRBJ1-1|TRBD1|TRBV28
CASSPTGTGDNTEAFF
TGTGCCAGCAGTCCAACCGGGACAGGGGATAACACTGAAGCTTTCTTT
>once|TRBJ1-5|.|TRBV4-3
CASSQDRERNQPQHF
TGCGCCAGCAGCCAAGATAGGGAGCGCAATCAGCCCCAGCATTTT
>.|TRBJ2-2|TRBD1|TRBV14
CASSRLGTGGTGELFF
TGTGCCAGCAGCCGCCTCGGGACAGGGGGTACCGGGGAGCTGTTTTTT
>.|TRBJ2-5|.|TRBV20-1
CSASPLAKQETQYF
TGCAGTGCTAGTCCCCTAGCCAAACAAGAGACCCAGTACTTC
>.|TRBJ2-7|.|TRBV7-7
CASSPGVGHEQYF
TGTGCTAGCAGCCCGGGCGTGGGGCACGAGCAGTACTTC
>.|TRBJ1-5|TRBD1|TRBV7-9
CASSLATGEPQHF
TGTGCCAGCAGCTTAGCGACAGGGGAGCCCCAGCATTTT
>.|TRBJ2-7|.|TRBV10-3
CAISSSLGSLEQYF
TGTGCCATCAGCAGTTCCCTAGGTAGCCTCGAGCAGTACTTC
>.|TRBJ2-7|.|TRBV5-4
CASSRTAYEQYF
TGTGCCAGCAGCCGGACAGCCTACGAGCAGTACTTC
>.|TRBJ2-7|.|TRBV5-4
CASSGAAQGKTYEQYF
TGTGCCAGCAGTGGGGCGGCACAGGGCAAAACCTACGAGCAGTACTTC
>.|TRBJ1-1|.|TRBV28
CASSPPGNTEAFF
TGTGCCAGCAGCCCACCAGGGAACACTGAAGCTTTCTTT
>.|TRBJ2-3|TRBD2|TRBV5-6
CASSSPGGAGTDTQYF
TGTGCCAGCAGCTCCCCCGGAGGAGCGGGAACAGATACGCAGTATTTT
>.|TRBJ1-2|.|TRBV6-5
CASTQGPTNYGYTF
TGTGCCAGCACGCAGGGGCCGACTAACTATGGCTACACCTTC
>.|TRBJ1-2|.|TRBV19
CASSISRDKDGYTF
TGTGCCAGTAGTATATCTCGGGACAAAGATGGCTACACCTTC
>.|TRBJ2-1|TRBD2|TRBV7-9
CASSSRLAGLNEQFF
TGTGCCAGCAGCAGCAGACTAGCGGGTCTCAATGAGCAGTTCTTC
>.|TRBJ2-3|TRBD2|TRBV18
CASSPQLAASTDTQYF
TGTGCCAGCTCACCTCAACTAGCGGCTAGCACAGATACGCAGTATTTT
>.|TRBJ2-5|.|TRBV18
CASSGGETQYF
TGTGCCAGCTCAGGAGGGGAGACCCAGTACTTC
>.|TRBJ1-4|.|TRBV28
CASSSRPLEKLFF
TGTGCCAGCAGTTCGAGGCCTTTAGAAAAACTGTTTTTT
>once|TRBJ1-2|.|TRBV11-2
CASSLIGQNYGYTF
TGTGCCAGCAGCTTAATTGGGCAGAACTATGGCTACACCTTC
>.|TRBJ2-2|.|TRBV7-9
CASSLGVGASTGELFF
TGTGCCAGCAGCTTAGGGGTGGGGGCGTCCACCGGGGAGCTGTTTTTT
>.|TRBJ2-7|TRBD1|TRBV12-5
CATTDRGFGEQYF
TGTGCTACCACGGACAGGGGCTTCGGCGAGCAGTACTTC
>once|TRBJ2-7|.|TRBV9
CASSVGAGDSYEQYF
TGTGCCAGCAGCGTAGGGGCAGGGGACTCCTACGAGCAGTACTTC
>.|TRBJ2-2|.|TRBV6-2/TRBV6-3
CASSYMDKPTGELFF
TGTGCCAGCAGCTATATGGACAAACCCACCGGGGAGCTGTTTTTT
>few|TRBJ2-1|.|TRBV18
CASSPAQVPEQFF
TGTGCCAGCTCACCGGCCCAGGTCCCTGAGCAGTTCTTC
>.|TRBJ2-3|.|TRBV7-9
CASSPTHTQYF
TGTGCCAGCAGCCCCACACATACGCAGTATTTT
>.|TRBJ2-7|.|TRBV10-2
CASSESVGARYEQYF
TGCGCCAGCAGTGAGTCGGTGGGGGCCAGGTACGAGCAGTACTTC
>.|TRBJ2-1|.|TRBV2
CASSTLRTTRGYNEQFF
TGTGCCAGCAGTACTCTTCGGACAACGCGGGGCTACAATGAGCAGTTCTTC